This T cell receptor beta chain was identified in a study of beta chain features in type 1 diabetes. General study results and limits: Junctions at VDJ sites from type 1 diabetes patients had fewer insertions and more deletions.

What was sequenced were expressed TCRB transcripts, since all of the isolated RNA had been reverse transcribed. Using immunoSEQ multiplex PCR, the repertoire was profiled, and TCRdb retains in-frame clones only, with some absent. The repertoire consists of approximately 140,000 clones, with less than 9% occurring once and the leading ten covering 1.4%. Every donor had blood drawn once into heparin, around 0.12 L on average. This clone was seen a handful of times. Its antigen is as yet unknown. V was clipped by 4 bases and J by 0 bases, with 6 bases between them. Germline-derived CDR1 and CDR2 are SGHTA and FQGNSA. This CDR3 comprises 13 residues.

Material for sequencing was central memory CD4+ T cells from blood. This receptor was taken from a woman in her twenties or thirties in good health. The rearrangement joins TRBV7-2 to TRBJ1-2; tentatively, D is TRBD1 (5 bases). The CDR3 nucleotides are TGTGCCAGCAGCTCACAGGCTAACTATGGCTACACCTTC. Translating gives CASSSQANYGYTF.